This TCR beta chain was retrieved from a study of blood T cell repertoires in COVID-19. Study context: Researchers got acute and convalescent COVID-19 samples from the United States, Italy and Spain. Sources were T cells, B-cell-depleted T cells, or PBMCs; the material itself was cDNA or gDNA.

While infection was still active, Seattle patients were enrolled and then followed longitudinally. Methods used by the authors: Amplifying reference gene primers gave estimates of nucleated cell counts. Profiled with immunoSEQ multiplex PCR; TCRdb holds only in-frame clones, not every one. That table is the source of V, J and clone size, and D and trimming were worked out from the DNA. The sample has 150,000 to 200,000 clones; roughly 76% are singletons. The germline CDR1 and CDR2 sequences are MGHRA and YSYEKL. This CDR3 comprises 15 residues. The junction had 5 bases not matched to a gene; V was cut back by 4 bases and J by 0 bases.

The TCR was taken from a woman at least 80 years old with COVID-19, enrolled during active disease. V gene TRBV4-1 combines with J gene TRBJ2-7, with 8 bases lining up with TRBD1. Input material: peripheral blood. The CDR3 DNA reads TGCGCCAGCAGCCCCCGGACAGGGAACTCCTACGAGCAGTACTTC. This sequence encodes CASSPRTGNSYEQYF.